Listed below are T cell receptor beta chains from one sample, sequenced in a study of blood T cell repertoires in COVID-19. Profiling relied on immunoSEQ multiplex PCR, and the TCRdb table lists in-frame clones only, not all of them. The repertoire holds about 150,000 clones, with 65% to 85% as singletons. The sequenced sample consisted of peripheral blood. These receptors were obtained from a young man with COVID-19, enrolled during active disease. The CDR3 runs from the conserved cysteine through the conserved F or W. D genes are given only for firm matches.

CDR3 DNA: TGCAGCGTTGAAGATCGACTTGACAAGGAGGAGGGCTACACCTTC
CDR3 protein: CSVEDRLDKEEGYTF
J gene: TRBJ1-2
D gene: NA
V gene: TRBV29-1

CDR3 DNA: TGTGCCAGCAGCTTAGCGGGAGGGGCGACCTACGAGCAGTACTTC
CDR3 protein: CASSLAGGATYEQYF
J gene: TRBJ2-7
D gene: TRBD2
V gene: TRBV7-9

CDR3 DNA: TGTGCCAGCAGTGAACTATCCCAAGAGACCCAGTACTTC
CDR3 protein: CASSELSQETQYF
J gene: TRBJ2-5
D gene: NA
V gene: TRBV6-1

CDR3 DNA: TGTGCCAGCAGCCAAGATCGGGTTCTACTAGCCAAAAACATTCAGTACTTC
CDR3 protein: CASSQDRVLLAKNIQYF
J gene: TRBJ2-4
D gene: NA
V gene: TRBV3-1/TRBV3-2

CDR3 DNA: TGTGCCAGCATCACCACAGGGACCTATGGCTACACCTTC
CDR3 protein: CASITTGTYGYTF
J gene: TRBJ1-2
D gene: NA
V gene: TRBV12-3/TRBV12-4

CDR3 DNA: TGTGCAAGTCGCTTAGAAGCCGACAGACCTGGAAACACCATATATTTT
CDR3 protein: CASRLEADRPGNTIYF
J gene: TRBJ1-3
D gene: NA
V gene: TRBV12-2

CDR3 DNA: TGTGCCAGCAGTCGTCCCCCGACCGGGGAGCTGTTTTTT
CDR3 protein: CASSRPPTGELFF
J gene: TRBJ2-2
D gene: NA
V gene: TRBV2

CDR3 DNA: TGTGCCAGCAGGGACAGGGGTCCCTACGAGCAGTACTTC
CDR3 protein: CASRDRGPYEQYF
J gene: TRBJ2-7
D gene: TRBD1
V gene: TRBV2

CDR3 DNA: TGTGCCAGCAGTACCGCACTTTCGGAGCAGTTCTTC
CDR3 protein: CASSTALSEQFF
J gene: TRBJ2-1
D gene: NA
V gene: TRBV28

CDR3 DNA: TGTGCCAGCAGCCCATCCACTCCTTACACTGAAGCTTTCTTT
CDR3 protein: CASSPSTPYTEAFF
J gene: TRBJ1-1
D gene: NA
V gene: TRBV5-8

CDR3 DNA: TGCGCCAGCAGCGTGTCAGGGGATGTAGAGACCCAGTACTTC
CDR3 protein: CASSVSGDVETQYF
J gene: TRBJ2-5
D gene: NA
V gene: TRBV5-1

CDR3 DNA: TGTGCCAGCAGTGAAGAAGGGGGTTCCGGCGTCCTGACTTTC
CDR3 protein: CASSEEGGSGVLTF
J gene: TRBJ2-6
D gene: NA
V gene: TRBV6-1

CDR3 DNA: TGCGCCAGCAGTGAGCCCGGACAGGCTACCTACGAGCAGTACTTC
CDR3 protein: CASSEPGQATYEQYF
J gene: TRBJ2-7
D gene: TRBD1
V gene: TRBV10-2

CDR3 DNA: TGTGCCACCAGTACTCTAGCGGGAGCATACAATGAGCAGTTCTTC
CDR3 protein: CATSTLAGAYNEQFF
J gene: TRBJ2-1
D gene: TRBD2
V gene: TRBV15